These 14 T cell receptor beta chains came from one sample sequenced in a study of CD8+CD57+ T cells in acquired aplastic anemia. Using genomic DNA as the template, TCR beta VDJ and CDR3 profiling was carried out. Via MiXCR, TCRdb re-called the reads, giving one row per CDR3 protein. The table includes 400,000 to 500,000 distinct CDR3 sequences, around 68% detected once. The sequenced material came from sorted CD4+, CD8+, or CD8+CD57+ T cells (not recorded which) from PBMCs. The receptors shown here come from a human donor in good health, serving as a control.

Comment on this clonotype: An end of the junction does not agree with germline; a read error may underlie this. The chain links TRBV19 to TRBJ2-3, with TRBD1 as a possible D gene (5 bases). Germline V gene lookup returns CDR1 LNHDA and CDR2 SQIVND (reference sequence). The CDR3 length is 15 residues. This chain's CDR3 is CASSLWSENTGTQYF. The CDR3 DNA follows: TGTGCCAGCAGTTTATGGTCAGAAAACACAGGTACGCAGTATTTT. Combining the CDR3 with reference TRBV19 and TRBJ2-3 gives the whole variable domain DGGITQSPKYLFRKEGQNVTLSCEQNLNHDAMYWYRQDPGQGLRLIYYSQIVNDFQKGDIAEGYSVSREKKESFPLTVTSAQKNPTAFYLCASSLWSENTGTQYFGPGTRLTVL.

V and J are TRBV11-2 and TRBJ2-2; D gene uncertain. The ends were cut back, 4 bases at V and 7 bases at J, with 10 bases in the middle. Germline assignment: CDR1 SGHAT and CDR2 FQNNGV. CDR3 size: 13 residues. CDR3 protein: CASSSTWRGELFF. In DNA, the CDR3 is TGTGCCAGCAGCTCAACATGGCGCGGGGAGCTGTTTTTT.

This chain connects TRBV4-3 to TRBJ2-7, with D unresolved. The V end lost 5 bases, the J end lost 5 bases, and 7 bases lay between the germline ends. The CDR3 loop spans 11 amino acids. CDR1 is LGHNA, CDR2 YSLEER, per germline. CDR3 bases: TGCGCCAGCAGCATGGGTGACGAGCAGTACTTC. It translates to CASSMGDEQYF.

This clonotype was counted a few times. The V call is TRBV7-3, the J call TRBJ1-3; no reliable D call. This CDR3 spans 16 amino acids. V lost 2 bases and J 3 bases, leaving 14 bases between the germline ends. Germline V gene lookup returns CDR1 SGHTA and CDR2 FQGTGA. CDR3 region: CASSLAMGSFGNTIYF. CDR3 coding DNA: TGTGCCAGCAGCTTAGCCATGGGATCGTTTGGAAACACCATATATTTT.

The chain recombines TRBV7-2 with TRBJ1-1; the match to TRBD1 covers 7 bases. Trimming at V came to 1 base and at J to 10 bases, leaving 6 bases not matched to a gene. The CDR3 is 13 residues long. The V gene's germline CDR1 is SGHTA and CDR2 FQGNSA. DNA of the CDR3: TGTGCCAGCAGCTTAGATGGGACAGAAAGAGCTTTCTTT. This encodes CASSLDGTERAFF.

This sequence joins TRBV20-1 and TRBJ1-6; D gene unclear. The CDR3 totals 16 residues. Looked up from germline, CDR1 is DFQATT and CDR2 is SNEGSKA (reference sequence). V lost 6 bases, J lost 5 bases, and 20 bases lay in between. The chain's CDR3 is CSAPAGTSEHNSPLHF. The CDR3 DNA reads TGCAGTGCCCCGGCAGGAACCTCCGAGCATAATTCACCCCTCCACTTT.

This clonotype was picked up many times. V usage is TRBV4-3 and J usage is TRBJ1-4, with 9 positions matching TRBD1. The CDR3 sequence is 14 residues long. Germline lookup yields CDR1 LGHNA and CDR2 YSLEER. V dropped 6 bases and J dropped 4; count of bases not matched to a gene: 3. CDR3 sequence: CASSWDRDNEKLFF. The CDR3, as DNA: TGCGCCAGCAGTTGGGACAGGGATAATGAAAAACTGTTTTTT.

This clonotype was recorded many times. This CDR3 reads CSARAPLTGNTEAFF. CDR3 sequence (DNA): TGCAGTGCTAGAGCCCCTTTGACAGGGAACACTGAAGCTTTCTTT. The chain links TRBV20-1 to TRBJ1-1; D perhaps matches TRBD1 (6 bases). Germline V gene lookup returns CDR1 DFQATT and CDR2 SNEGSKA (reference sequence). This CDR3 contains 15 residues. The V end was cut by 1 base, the J end by 1 base, with 13 bases between.

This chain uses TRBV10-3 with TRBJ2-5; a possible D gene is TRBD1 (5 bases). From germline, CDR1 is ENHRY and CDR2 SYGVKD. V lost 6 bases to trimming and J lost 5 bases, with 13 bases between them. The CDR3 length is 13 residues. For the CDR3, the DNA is TGTGCCATCAGGGACACCCTGGACGAGACCCAGTACTTC. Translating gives CAIRDTLDETQYF.

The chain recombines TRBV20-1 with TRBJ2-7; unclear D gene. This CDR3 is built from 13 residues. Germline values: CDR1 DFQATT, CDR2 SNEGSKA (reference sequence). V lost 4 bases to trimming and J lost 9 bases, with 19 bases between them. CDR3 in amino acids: CSATERKAEWQYF. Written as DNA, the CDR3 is TGCAGTGCTACGGAGAGAAAAGCAGAATGGCAGTACTTC.

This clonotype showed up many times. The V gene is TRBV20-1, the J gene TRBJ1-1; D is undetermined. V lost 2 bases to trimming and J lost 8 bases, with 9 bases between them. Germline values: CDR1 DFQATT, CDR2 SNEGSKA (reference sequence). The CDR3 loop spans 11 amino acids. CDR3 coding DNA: TGCAGTGCTAGATTAAAAGAAGAAGCTTTCTTT. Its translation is CSARLKEEAFF.

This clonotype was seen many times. CDR3 protein: CASSYLGGNSPLHF. CDR3 coding DNA: TGTGCCAGCAGTTACCTAGGGGGGAATTCACCCCTCCACTTT. The chain carries TRBV6-5 and TRBJ1-6; maybe TRBD1 (6 bases). V shed 2 bases and J shed 7 bases, with 9 bases lying between them. The CDR3 contains 14 residues. Germline V gene data show CDR1 as MNHEY and CDR2 as SVGAGI.

The CDR3 loop reads CASSLGLHRVDNLPQHF. DNA for the CDR3: TGTGCCAGCAGCTTAGGACTACACAGAGTTGACAACCTGCCCCAGCATTTT. The chain links TRBV7-2 to TRBJ1-5; D gene uncertain. CDR1 is SGHTA, CDR2 FQGNSA, per germline. The CDR3 extends over 17 amino acids. Trimming shortened V by 1 base and J by 9 bases, and 22 bases separated the two germline ends.

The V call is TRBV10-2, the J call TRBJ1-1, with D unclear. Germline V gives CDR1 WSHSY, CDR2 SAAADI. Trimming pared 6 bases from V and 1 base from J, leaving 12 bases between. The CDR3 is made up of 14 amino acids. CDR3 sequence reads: CASRDEVGNTEAFF. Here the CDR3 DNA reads TGCGCCAGCAGAGACGAGGTTGGGAACACTGAAGCTTTCTTT.